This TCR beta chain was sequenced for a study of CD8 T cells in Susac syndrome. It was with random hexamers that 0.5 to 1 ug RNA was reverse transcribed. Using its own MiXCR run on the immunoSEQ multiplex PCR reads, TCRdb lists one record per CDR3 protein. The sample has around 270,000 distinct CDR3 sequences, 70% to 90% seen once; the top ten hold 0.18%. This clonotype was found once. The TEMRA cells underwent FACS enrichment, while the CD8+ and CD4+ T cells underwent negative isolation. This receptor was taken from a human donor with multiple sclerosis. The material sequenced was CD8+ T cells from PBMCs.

The CDR3 bases are TGTGCCACCAGCAGTCCCGGGCGGAAGGATACGCAGTATTTT. It is translated as CATSSPGRKDTQYF. V and J are TRBV15 and TRBJ2-3; no clear D gene. Trimming took off 3 bases at V and 6 bases at J, with 13 bases between the two ends. Germline V gives CDR1 LNHNV, CDR2 YYDKDF (reference sequence). The CDR3 runs 14 residues.